A selection of T cell receptor beta chains follows, all from one sample in a study of cytomegalovirus exposure and HLA in healthy donors. Measured with immunoSEQ multiplex PCR; TCRdb has only the in-frame clones, and not every one. The data show some 200,000 clones, with around 79% seen just once and around 1.8% held by the top ten. Sequencing input: PBMCs. Source of these receptors: a young man in good health and CMV-seronegative. CDR3s include the opening cysteine and the closing phenylalanine or tryptophan. The order of the fields is clone size, V gene, J gene, D gene, CDR3 DNA, CDR3 protein. The D gene is left open where the match is weak. Clone size appears in some rows only: once, few, many, or a class for an expanded clone.

size: -
V: TRBV7-8
J: TRBJ2-7
D: TRBD2
DNA: TGTGCCAGCAGCTTAGAGGCTAGCGGTGCCTACGAGCAGTACTTC
CDR3: CASSLEASGAYEQYF

size: -
V: TRBV7-2
J: TRBJ2-4
D: TRBD2
DNA: TGTGCCAGCAGCCCGGGAGGGATAAACATTCAGTACTTC
CDR3: CASSPGGINIQYF

size: -
V: TRBV30
J: TRBJ2-3
D: -
DNA: TGTGCCTGGAGTGGCTGGGAGGCAGTTAGCACAGATACGCAGTATTTT
CDR3: CAWSGWEAVSTDTQYF

size: -
V: TRBV19
J: TRBJ2-7
D: TRBD1
DNA: TGTGCCAGTAGTCTACGGGACAGGGGAGGCTACGAGCAGTACTTC
CDR3: CASSLRDRGGYEQYF

size: -
V: TRBV6-1
J: TRBJ1-1
D: TRBD1
DNA: TGTGCCAGCATCCCGCCCGGACAGGGTCTTGGAGCTTTCTTT
CDR3: CASIPPGQGLGAFF

size: -
V: TRBV30
J: TRBJ2-5
D: -
DNA: TGTGCCTGGAGTGTACGGTCGGAGGAGACCCAGTACTTC
CDR3: CAWSVRSEETQYF

size: -
V: TRBV9
J: TRBJ1-3
D: TRBD1
DNA: TGTGCCAGCAGCAAAGGACAGGGTCCTAGCTCTGGAAACACCATATATTTT
CDR3: CASSKGQGPSSGNTIYF

size: -
V: TRBV6-5
J: TRBJ1-4
D: -
DNA: TGTGCCAGCAGTTACCGGTCTGTCGCAGGGGATGAAAAACTGTTTTTT
CDR3: CASSYRSVAGDEKLFF

size: -
V: TRBV7-9
J: TRBJ1-5
D: TRBD1
DNA: TGTGCCAGTACACAGGGGTCGGGCAATCAGCCCCAGCATTTT
CDR3: CASTQGSGNQPQHF

size: many
V: TRBV6-5
J: TRBJ2-2
D: TRBD2
DNA: TGTGCCAGCAGACTCCGACTAGCGACCACCGGGGAGCTGTTTTTT
CDR3: CASRLRLATTGELFF

size: -
V: TRBV6-5
J: TRBJ2-1
D: TRBD2
DNA: TGTGCCAGCACCGAGACTAGCGGGAGGGAAAATGAGCAGTTCTTC
CDR3: CASTETSGRENEQFF

size: -
V: TRBV27
J: TRBJ2-2
D: -
DNA: TGTGCCAGCAGTATAGCTATCCGAACCGGGGAGCTGTTTTTT
CDR3: CASSIAIRTGELFF

size: few
V: TRBV30
J: TRBJ1-5
D: -
DNA: TGTGCCTGGAGCACAGGGCGCCAGGGCAATCAGCCCCAGCATTTT
CDR3: CAWSTGRQGNQPQHF

size: -
V: TRBV30
J: TRBJ1-1
D: -
DNA: TGTGCCTGTACCCCAGGGCCCGGATTTACCGACCGGGCTTTCTTT
CDR3: CACTPGPGFTDRAFF

size: -
V: TRBV7-7
J: TRBJ2-5
D: -
DNA: TGTGCTAGCAGCTTAGCTGGCGGTGGAGAAGAGACCCAGTACTTC
CDR3: CASSLAGGGEETQYF

size: -
V: TRBV7-7
J: TRBJ2-5
D: -
DNA: TGTGCTAGCAGCTCGACTCCCGAAGAGACCCAGTACTTC
CDR3: CASSSTPEETQYF

size: few
V: TRBV5-1
J: TRBJ2-7
D: TRBD2
DNA: TGCGCCAGCAGCCCGGGACTAGCGGTCTACGAGCAGTACTTC
CDR3: CASSPGLAVYEQYF

size: -
V: TRBV7-3
J: TRBJ1-1
D: TRBD1
DNA: TGTGCCAGTAGCCGGACAGGGAATATTATGAACACTGAAGCTTTCTTT
CDR3: CASSRTGNIMNTEAFF

size: -
V: TRBV7-9
J: TRBJ2-2
D: TRBD1
DNA: TGTGCCAGCAGCCCAAGGGGGCTCCACACCGGGGAGCTGTTTTTT
CDR3: CASSPRGLHTGELFF

size: few
V: TRBV6-6
J: TRBJ2-2
D: TRBD2
DNA: TGTGCCAGCAGCCTGAGCGGGGGGGCTGATGCCGGGGAGCTGTTTTTT
CDR3: CASSLSGGADAGELFF

size: many
V: TRBV18
J: TRBJ2-7
D: TRBD1
DNA: TGTGCCAGCTCACCAGGGTCGGGGACAGGGCTCGGCGAGCAGTACTTC
CDR3: CASSPGSGTGLGEQYF

size: -
V: TRBV7-2
J: TRBJ2-7
D: -
DNA: TGTGCCAGCAGCTCTGCTAGCTCCGTAGCCTACGAGCAGTACTTC
CDR3: CASSSASSVAYEQYF

size: -
V: TRBV10-3
J: TRBJ2-3
D: -
DNA: TGTGCCATCAGTCCCCAGGGCACAGATACGCAGTATTTT
CDR3: CAISPQGTDTQYF

size: -
V: TRBV30
J: TRBJ2-5
D: TRBD2
DNA: TGTGCCTGGAGTGTAGGCGGGAGAGGTGAGACCCAGTACTTC
CDR3: CAWSVGGRGETQYF

size: once
V: TRBV18
J: TRBJ1-2
D: -
DNA: TGTGCCAGCTCACCATCTACAAGGGGGAATGACTATGGCTACACCTTC
CDR3: CASSPSTRGNDYGYTF

size: -
V: TRBV23-1
J: TRBJ2-5
D: TRBD1
DNA: TGCGCCAGCAGTCAATCTCCCGGGGACAGGTTCCAAGAGACCCAGTACTTC
CDR3: CASSQSPGDRFQETQYF

size: -
V: TRBV30
J: TRBJ2-5
D: TRBD2
DNA: TGTGCCTGGAGCCACAGGGGACTAGCACTTTCGGCCCAGTACTTC
CDR3: CAWSHRGLALSAQYF

size: -
V: TRBV18
J: TRBJ1-4
D: TRBD1
DNA: TGTGCCAGCTCACCGAACAGGGGTTGGTACGAAAAACTGTTTTTT
CDR3: CASSPNRGWYEKLFF

size: -
V: TRBV18
J: TRBJ2-3
D: TRBD2
DNA: TGTGCCAGCTCACCGATAGCCGGGACTACCACAGATACGCAGTATTTT
CDR3: CASSPIAGTTTDTQYF

size: -
V: TRBV19
J: TRBJ1-5
D: TRBD1
DNA: TGTGCCAGTAGTATAGTGCACAGGGGGAATCAGCCCCAGCATTTT
CDR3: CASSIVHRGNQPQHF

size: -
V: TRBV7-2
J: TRBJ2-5
D: TRBD2
DNA: TGTGCCAGCAGCCCTCGACTAGCGGGGGGGCCATTAAAAGAGACCCAGTACTTC
CDR3: CASSPRLAGGPLKETQYF

size: -
V: TRBV11-3
J: TRBJ2-7
D: -
DNA: TGTGCCAGCAGCTTAGACGGGGATGACGAGCAGTACTTC
CDR3: CASSLDGDDEQYF

size: -
V: TRBV13
J: TRBJ2-7
D: -
DNA: TGTGCCAGCAGCTTTGCGGGCAGGGGATACGAGCAGTACTTC
CDR3: CASSFAGRGYEQYF

size: -
V: TRBV6-5
J: TRBJ2-3
D: TRBD2
DNA: TGTGCCAGCAGTTACCCGGGACTAGCGGGCACAGATACGCAATATTTT
CDR3: CASSYPGLAGTDTQYF

size: -
V: TRBV4-3
J: TRBJ2-1
D: TRBD2
DNA: TGCGCCAGCAGCCCACCGGGACTAGACTCTTCTGAGCAGTTCTTC
CDR3: CASSPPGLDSSEQFF

size: few
V: TRBV28
J: TRBJ1-2
D: TRBD1
DNA: TGTGCCAGCAAACTCTTAGGGGGCGGCTATGGCTACACCTTC
CDR3: CASKLLGGGYGYTF

size: -
V: TRBV7-2
J: TRBJ1-1
D: -
DNA: TGTGCCAGCAGCTTTCATACGACTTCGGCTGAAGCTTTCTTT
CDR3: CASSFHTTSAEAFF

size: -
V: TRBV4-2
J: TRBJ2-2
D: TRBD2
DNA: TGTGCCAGCAGCCAAGAGACTAGCGGGAGGGGCACCGGGGAGCTGTTTTTT
CDR3: CASSQETSGRGTGELFF

size: -
V: TRBV7-6
J: TRBJ1-3
D: -
DNA: TGTGCCAGCAGCTTAGCGGGGGGGGCGAACACCATATATTTT
CDR3: CASSLAGGANTIYF

size: few
V: TRBV2
J: TRBJ2-5
D: TRBD1
DNA: TGTGCCAGCCTACGGGGACAGGGGGAGACCCAGTACTTC
CDR3: CASLRGQGETQYF

size: -
V: TRBV7-2
J: TRBJ1-4
D: -
DNA: TGTGCCAGCAGCTCTGGACAGCAAGAAAAACTGTTTTTT
CDR3: CASSSGQQEKLFF

size: -
V: TRBV19
J: TRBJ2-5
D: -
DNA: TGTGCCACCCAGGACGTTCTGGGGCATCGTACCGAGACCCAGTACTTC
CDR3: CATQDVLGHRTETQYF

size: -
V: TRBV25-1
J: TRBJ1-5
D: -
DNA: TGTGCCAGCAGCGAAGCTGGGGCAGGGGAGGGAAATCAGCCCCAGCATTTT
CDR3: CASSEAGAGEGNQPQHF

size: -
V: TRBV29-1
J: TRBJ2-5
D: TRBD2
DNA: TGCAGCGTTGAAGGTGGTGCGACTAGCGGGAACCAAGAGACCCAGTACTTC
CDR3: CSVEGGATSGNQETQYF

size: -
V: TRBV7-2
J: TRBJ1-5
D: -
DNA: TGTGCCAGCAGCTCGGAGGGAGGGTCGAACAATCAGCCCCAGCATTTT
CDR3: CASSSEGGSNNQPQHF

size: -
V: TRBV29-1
J: TRBJ2-3
D: -
DNA: TGCAGCGTTGACGACAGCTTCTCTAGCACAGATACGCAGTATTTT
CDR3: CSVDDSFSSTDTQYF

size: -
V: TRBV28
J: TRBJ1-3
D: TRBD1
DNA: TGTGCCAGCAGTCCTCCTACCGGGACAGGCAGAATGCCCGGAAACACCATATATTTT
CDR3: CASSPPTGTGRMPGNTIYF

size: -
V: TRBV9
J: TRBJ2-1
D: -
DNA: TGTGCCAGCAGCGTAGGACTGCCTTCTGATGAGCAGTTCTTC
CDR3: CASSVGLPSDEQFF

size: -
V: TRBV5-1
J: TRBJ2-5
D: -
DNA: TGCGCCAGCAGCTTGGCCGCAGGGATAGAGACCCAGTACTTC
CDR3: CASSLAAGIETQYF

size: few
V: TRBV9
J: TRBJ2-1
D: TRBD2
DNA: TGTGCCAGCAGCGTAGCGTATAGCGGGCTTTCCTACAATGAGCAGTTCTTC
CDR3: CASSVAYSGLSYNEQFF

size: -
V: TRBV14
J: TRBJ2-1
D: TRBD2
DNA: TGTGCCAGCAGCCAAGATCCGGCACTAGCGGGGGGGCATGAGCAGTTCTTC
CDR3: CASSQDPALAGGHEQFF

size: -
V: TRBV2
J: TRBJ2-5
D: -
DNA: TGTGCCAGCATGCCCCGCGTGCACCAAGAGACCCAGTACTTC
CDR3: CASMPRVHQETQYF

size: -
V: TRBV18
J: TRBJ2-3
D: TRBD1
DNA: TGTGCCAGCTCACCACCGGGACAGGTGATCACAGATACGCAGTATTTT
CDR3: CASSPPGQVITDTQYF

size: -
V: TRBV9
J: TRBJ2-3
D: -
DNA: TGTGCCAGCAGCGTAGCCGCGAGCACAGATACGCAGTATTTT
CDR3: CASSVAASTDTQYF

size: -
V: TRBV14
J: TRBJ2-1
D: TRBD2
DNA: TGTGCCAGTAGGGAGCGGGAGAATGCCTACAATGAGCAGTTCTTC
CDR3: CASRERENAYNEQFF

size: -
V: TRBV29-1
J: TRBJ2-4
D: TRBD1
DNA: TGCAGCGCCGGGGACAGGGGGCAATTGAACATTCAGTACTTC
CDR3: CSAGDRGQLNIQYF

size: -
V: TRBV19
J: TRBJ2-7
D: TRBD1
DNA: TGTGCCAGTAGTCAGGGACAGACACTACGAGGGCAGTACTTC
CDR3: CASSQGQTLRGQYF

size: -
V: TRBV19
J: TRBJ2-6
D: TRBD1
DNA: TGTGCCAGTAGAGGACAGGGGCAGGCCAACGTCCTGACTTTC
CDR3: CASRGQGQANVLTF

size: -
V: TRBV27
J: TRBJ2-1
D: -
DNA: TGTGCCAGCCGCCGGAGCTCCTACAATGAGCAGTTCTTC
CDR3: CASRRSSYNEQFF

size: once
V: TRBV7-2
J: TRBJ1-5
D: -
DNA: TGTGCCAGCAGCTTAGTCGAGGATCAGCCCCAGCATTTT
CDR3: CASSLVEDQPQHF